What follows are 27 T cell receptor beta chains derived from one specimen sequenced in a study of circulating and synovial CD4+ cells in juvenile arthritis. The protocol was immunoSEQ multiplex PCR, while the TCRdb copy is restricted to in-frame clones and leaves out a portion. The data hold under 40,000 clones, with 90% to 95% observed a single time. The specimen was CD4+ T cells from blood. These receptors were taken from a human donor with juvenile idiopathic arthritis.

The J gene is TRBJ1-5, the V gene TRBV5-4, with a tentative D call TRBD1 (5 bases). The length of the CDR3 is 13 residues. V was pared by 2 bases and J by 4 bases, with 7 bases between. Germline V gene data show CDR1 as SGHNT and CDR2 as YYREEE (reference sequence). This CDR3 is CASSFGGNQPQHF. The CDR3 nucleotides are TGTGCCAGCAGCTTCGGGGGGAATCAGCCCCAGCATTTT.

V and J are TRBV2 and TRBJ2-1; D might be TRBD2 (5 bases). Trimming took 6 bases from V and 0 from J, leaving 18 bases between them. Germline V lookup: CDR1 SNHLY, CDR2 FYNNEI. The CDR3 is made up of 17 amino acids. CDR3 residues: CASRAPGGLSSYNEQFF. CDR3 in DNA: TGTGCCAGCAGGGCCCCCGGCGGGTTAAGCTCCTACAATGAGCAGTTCTTC. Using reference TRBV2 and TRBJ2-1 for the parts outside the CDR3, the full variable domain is EPEVTQTPSHQVTQMGQEVILRCVPISNHLYFYWYRQILGQKVEFLVSFYNNEISEKSEIFDDQFSVERPDGSNFTLKIRSTKLEDSAMYFCASRAPGGLSSYNEQFFGPGTRLTVL.

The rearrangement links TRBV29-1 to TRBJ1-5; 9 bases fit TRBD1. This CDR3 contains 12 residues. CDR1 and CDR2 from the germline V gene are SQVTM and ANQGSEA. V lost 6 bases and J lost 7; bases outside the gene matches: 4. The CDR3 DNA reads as TGCAGCGTGGGGACAGGGAGACAGCCCCAGCATTTT. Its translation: CSVGTGRQPQHF.

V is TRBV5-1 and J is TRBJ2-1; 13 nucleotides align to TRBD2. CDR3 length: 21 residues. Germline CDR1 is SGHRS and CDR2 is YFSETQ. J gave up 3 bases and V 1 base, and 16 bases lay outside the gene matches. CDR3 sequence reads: CASSLTGGKRLAGGNYNEQFF. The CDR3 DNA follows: TGCGCCAGCAGCTTGACAGGGGGCAAGAGACTAGCGGGAGGTAACTACAATGAGCAGTTCTTC. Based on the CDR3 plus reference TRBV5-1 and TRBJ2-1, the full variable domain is KAGVTQTPRYLIKTRGQQVTLSCSPISGHRSVSWYQQTPGQGLQFLFEYFSETQRNKGNFPGRFSGRQFSNSRSEMNVSTLELGDSALYLCASSLTGGKRLAGGNYNEQFFGPGTRLTVL.

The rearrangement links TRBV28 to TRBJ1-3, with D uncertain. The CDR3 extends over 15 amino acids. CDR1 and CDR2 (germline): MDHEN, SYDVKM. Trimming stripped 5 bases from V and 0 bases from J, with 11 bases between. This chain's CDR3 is CASSPGSNSGNTIYF. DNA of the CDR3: TGTGCCAGCAGTCCCGGGTCGAACTCTGGAAACACCATATATTTT.

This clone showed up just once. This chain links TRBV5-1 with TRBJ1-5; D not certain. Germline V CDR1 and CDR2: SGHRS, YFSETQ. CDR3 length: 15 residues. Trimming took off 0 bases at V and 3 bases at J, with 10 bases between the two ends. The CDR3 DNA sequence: TGCGCCAGCAGCTTGGATGGCGGCCTCAATCAGCCCCAGCATTTT. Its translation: CASSLDGGLNQPQHF.

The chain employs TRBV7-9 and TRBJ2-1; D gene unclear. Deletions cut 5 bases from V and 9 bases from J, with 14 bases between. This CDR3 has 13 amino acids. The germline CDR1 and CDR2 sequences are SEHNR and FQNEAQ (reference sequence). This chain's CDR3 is CASSRGVAIEQFF. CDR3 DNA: TGTGCCAGCAGCAGAGGTGTGGCAATTGAGCAGTTCTTC.

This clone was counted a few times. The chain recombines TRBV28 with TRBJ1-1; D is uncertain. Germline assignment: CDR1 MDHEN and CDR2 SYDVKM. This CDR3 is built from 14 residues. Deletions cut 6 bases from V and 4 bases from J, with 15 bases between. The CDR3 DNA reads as TGTGCCAGCAGCCATCCGGCGCGCGGCACTGAAGCTTTCTTT. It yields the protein CASSHPARGTEAFF.

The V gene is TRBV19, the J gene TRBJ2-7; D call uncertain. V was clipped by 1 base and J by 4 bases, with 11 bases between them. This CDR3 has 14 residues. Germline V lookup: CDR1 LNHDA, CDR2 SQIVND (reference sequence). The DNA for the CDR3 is TGTGCCAGTAGTATAGGGGTGCAGGCTTACGAGCAGTACTTC. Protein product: CASSIGVQAYEQYF.

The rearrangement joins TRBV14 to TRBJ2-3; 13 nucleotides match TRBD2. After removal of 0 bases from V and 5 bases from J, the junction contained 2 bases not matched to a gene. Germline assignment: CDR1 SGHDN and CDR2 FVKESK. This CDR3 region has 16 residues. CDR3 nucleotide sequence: TGTGCCAGCAGCCAAGATGGGACTAGCGGGAAAGATACGCAGTATTTT. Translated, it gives CASSQDGTSGKDTQYF.

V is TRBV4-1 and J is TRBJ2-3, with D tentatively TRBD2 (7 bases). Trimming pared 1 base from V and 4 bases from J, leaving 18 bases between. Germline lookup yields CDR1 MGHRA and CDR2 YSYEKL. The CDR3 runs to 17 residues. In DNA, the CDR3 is TGCGCCAGCAGCCAAGGGGGAGGGGGAGGGCCCTCAGATACGCAGTATTTT. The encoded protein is CASSQGGGGGPSDTQYF.

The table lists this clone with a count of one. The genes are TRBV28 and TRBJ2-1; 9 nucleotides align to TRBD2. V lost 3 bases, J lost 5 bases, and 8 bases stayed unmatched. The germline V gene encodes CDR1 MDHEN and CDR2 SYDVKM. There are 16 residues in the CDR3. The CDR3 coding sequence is TGTGCCAGCAGTTTCCCACGCCTAGCGGGGAACAATGAGCAGTTCTTC. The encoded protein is CASSFPRLAGNNEQFF. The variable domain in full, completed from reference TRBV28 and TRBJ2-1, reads DVKVTQSSRYLVKRTGEKVFLECVQDMDHENMFWYRQDPGLGLRLIYFSYDVKMKEKGDIPEGYSVSREKKERFSLILESASTNQTSMYLCASSFPRLAGNNEQFFGPGTRLTVL.

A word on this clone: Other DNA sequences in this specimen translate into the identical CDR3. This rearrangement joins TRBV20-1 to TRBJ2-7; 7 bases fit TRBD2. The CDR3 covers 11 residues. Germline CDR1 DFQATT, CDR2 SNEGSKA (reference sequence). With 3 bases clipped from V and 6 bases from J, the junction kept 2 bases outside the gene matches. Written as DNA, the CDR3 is TGCAGTGCTAGCGGGAGGCCCGAGCAGTACTTC. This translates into CSASGRPEQYF.

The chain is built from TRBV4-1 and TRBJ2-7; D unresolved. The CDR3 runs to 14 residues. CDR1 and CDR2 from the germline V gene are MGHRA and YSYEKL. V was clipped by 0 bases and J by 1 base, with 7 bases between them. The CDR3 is CASSQDVSSYEQYF. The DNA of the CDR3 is TGCGCCAGCAGCCAAGATGTCAGTTCCTACGAGCAGTACTTC.

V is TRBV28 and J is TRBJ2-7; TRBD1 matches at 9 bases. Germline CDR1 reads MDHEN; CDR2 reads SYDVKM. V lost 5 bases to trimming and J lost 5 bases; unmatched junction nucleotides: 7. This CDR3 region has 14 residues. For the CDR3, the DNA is TGTGCCAGCAGTATACTACAGGGGGCCAACGAGCAGTACTTC. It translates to CASSILQGANEQYF.

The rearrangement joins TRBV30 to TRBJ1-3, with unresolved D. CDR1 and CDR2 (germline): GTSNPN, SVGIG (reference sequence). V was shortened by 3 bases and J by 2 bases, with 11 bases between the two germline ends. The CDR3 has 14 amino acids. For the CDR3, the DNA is TGTGCCTGGAGGGGCGAAGGAACTGGAAACACCATATATTTT. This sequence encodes CAWRGEGTGNTIYF.

In DNA form, the CDR3 reads TGTGCCAGTAGTGCCCGGGGGGGGACAGCCTACAATGAGCAGTTCTTC. Encoded protein: CASSARGGTAYNEQFF. V usage is TRBV19 and J usage is TRBJ2-1; TRBD2 might be the D (8 bases). V dropped 5 bases and J dropped 2 bases, with 16 bases sitting between them. The CDR3 is made up of 16 amino acids. Germline CDR1 LNHDA, CDR2 SQIVND (reference sequence).

The CDR3 spells CASSLGSEGNEQFF. The DNA for the CDR3 is TGTGCCAGCAGCTTAGGGTCAGAGGGCAATGAGCAGTTCTTC. The chain recombines TRBV11-3 with TRBJ2-1; weak D call: TRBD2 (5 bases). The germline V and J ends were trimmed by 1 base and 6 bases, with 10 bases remaining between them. This CDR3 has 14 amino acids. Germline CDR1 SGHNT, CDR2 YENEEA. Based on the CDR3 plus reference TRBV11-3 and TRBJ2-1, the full variable domain is EAGVVQSPRYKIIEKKQPVAFWCNPISGHNTLYWYLQNLGQGPELLIRYENEEAVDDSQLPKDRFSAERLKGVDSTLKIQPAELGDSAVYLCASSLGSEGNEQFFGPGTRLTVL.

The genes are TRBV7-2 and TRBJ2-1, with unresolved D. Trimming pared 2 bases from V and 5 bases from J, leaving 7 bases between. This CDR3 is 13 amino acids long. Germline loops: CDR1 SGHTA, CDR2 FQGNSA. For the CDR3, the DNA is TGTGCCAGCAGCTTATCCGGTGACAATGAGCAGTTCTTC. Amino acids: CASSLSGDNEQFF.

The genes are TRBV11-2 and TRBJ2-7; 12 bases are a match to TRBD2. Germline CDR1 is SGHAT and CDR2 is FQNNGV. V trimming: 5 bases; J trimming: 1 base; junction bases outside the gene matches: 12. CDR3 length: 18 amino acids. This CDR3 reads CASSLRGLAGGLSYEQYF. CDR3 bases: TGTGCCAGCAGCCTTCGAGGGCTAGCGGGAGGGCTTTCCTACGAGCAGTACTTC.

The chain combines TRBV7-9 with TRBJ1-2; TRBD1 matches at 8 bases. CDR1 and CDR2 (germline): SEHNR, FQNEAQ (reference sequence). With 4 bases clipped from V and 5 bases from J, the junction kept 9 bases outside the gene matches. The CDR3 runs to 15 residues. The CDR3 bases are TGTGCCAGCAGCTCTTCAGGGGGCACGGTATATGGCTACACCTTC. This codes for CASSSSGGTVYGYTF.

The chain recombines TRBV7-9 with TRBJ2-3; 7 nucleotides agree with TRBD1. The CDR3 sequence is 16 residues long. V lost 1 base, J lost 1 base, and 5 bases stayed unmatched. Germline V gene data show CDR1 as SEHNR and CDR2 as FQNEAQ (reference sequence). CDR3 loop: CASSLVTGRGTDTQYF. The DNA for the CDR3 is TGTGCCAGCAGCTTAGTGACAGGGAGAGGCACAGATACGCAGTATTTT.

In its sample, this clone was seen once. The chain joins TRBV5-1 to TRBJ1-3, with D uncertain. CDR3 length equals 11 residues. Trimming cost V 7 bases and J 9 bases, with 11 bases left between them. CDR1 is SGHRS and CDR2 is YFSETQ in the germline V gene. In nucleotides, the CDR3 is TGCGCCAGCCGCCAGGAGGGCACCATATATTTT. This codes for CASRQEGTIYF.

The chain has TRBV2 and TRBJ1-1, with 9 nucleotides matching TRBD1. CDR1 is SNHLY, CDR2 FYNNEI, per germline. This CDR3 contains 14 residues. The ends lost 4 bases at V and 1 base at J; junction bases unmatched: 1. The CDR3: CASSGDRANTEAFF. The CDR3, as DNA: TGTGCCAGCAGTGGGGACAGGGCGAACACTGAAGCTTTCTTT.

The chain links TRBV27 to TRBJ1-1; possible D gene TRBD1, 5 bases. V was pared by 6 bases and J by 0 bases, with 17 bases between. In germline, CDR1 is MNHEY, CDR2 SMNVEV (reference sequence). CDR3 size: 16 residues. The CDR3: CASRSPWQDMNTEAFF. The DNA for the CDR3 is TGTGCCAGCAGGAGTCCCTGGCAGGACATGAACACTGAAGCTTTCTTT.

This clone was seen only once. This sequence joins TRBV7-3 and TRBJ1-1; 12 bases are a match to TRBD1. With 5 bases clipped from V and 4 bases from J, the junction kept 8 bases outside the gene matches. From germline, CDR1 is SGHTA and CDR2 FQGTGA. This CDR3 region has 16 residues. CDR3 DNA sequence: TGTGCCAGCAGCCCCCTGGGACAGGGGGCTGGCACTGAAGCTTTCTTT. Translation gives CASSPLGQGAGTEAFF.

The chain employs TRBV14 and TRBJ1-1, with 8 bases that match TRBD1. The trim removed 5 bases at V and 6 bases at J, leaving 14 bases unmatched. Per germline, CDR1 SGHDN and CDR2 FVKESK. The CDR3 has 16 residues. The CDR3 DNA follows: TGTGCCAGCAGCTACCAGGGACAGGCTGCCGGGGCTGAAGCTTTCTTT. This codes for CASSYQGQAAGAEAFF.